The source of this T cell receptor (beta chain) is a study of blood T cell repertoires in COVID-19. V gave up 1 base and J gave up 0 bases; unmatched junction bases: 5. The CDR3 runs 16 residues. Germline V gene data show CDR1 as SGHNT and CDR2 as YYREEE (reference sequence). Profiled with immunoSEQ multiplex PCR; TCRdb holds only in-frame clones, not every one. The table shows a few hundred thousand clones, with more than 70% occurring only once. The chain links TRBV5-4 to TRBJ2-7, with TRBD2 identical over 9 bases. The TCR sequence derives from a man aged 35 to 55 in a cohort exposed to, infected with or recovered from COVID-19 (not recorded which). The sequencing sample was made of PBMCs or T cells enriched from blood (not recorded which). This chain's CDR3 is CASSLNQLAGSYEQYF. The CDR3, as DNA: TGTGCCAGCAGCTTGAATCAACTAGCGGGCTCCTACGAGCAGTACTTC.